Ten or more counts support the clone carrying this TCR beta chain. No antigen is known for it. Each CDR3 protein gets one entry after TCRdb re-called the RT-PCR reads with MiXCR. The table has about 190,000 distinct CDR3 sequences, around an eighth seen once. The sample originates from a study of response to subunit inactivated influenza vaccine. V lost 0 bases and J lost 1, with 6 bases in between. Germline CDR1 is MRHNA and CDR2 is SNTAGT. The CDR3 extends over 15 amino acids. Whole-study findings and limits: It was suggested by the authors that few new T cells are recruited by each seasonal influenza vaccination.

The rearrangement joins TRBV6-4 to TRBJ2-2; D perhaps matches TRBD1 (5 bases). The sequence was collected from a man aged 45-65 years who received an inactivated influenza vaccine. Sequenced here: CD8+ T cells sorted from PBMCs, sampled about 5 days after vaccination. The CDR3 DNA sequence: TGTGCCAGCAGTGACTCGGGGCAGAACACCGGGGAGCTGTTTTTT. Translated, it gives CASSDSGQNTGELFF.